The source of this T cell receptor beta chain is a study of blood T cells in healthy people across ages. Primers used in a second PCR of roughly 6 to 11 cycles were a sample-barcoded 5' primer and a J-beta primer mix. Using its own MiXCR run on the 5' RACE reads, TCRdb lists one record per CDR3 protein. Of a few hundred thousand distinct CDR3 sequences in the sample, 25% to 30% were seen once. The trim removed 3 bases at V and 10 bases at J, leaving 8 bases unmatched. The CDR3 sequence is 15 residues long. CDR1 is LGHNA and CDR2 is YSLEER in the germline V gene. As for this clonotype: Its target is unknown.

Whole-study results and caveats: TCR beta diversity correlated strongly with naive T cell percentage. Roughly linear age-related decline in beta diversity appeared, significant by age around 40. Donor CMV infection status was unknown, possibly confounding age-related changes in expanded clonotypes. Reliance upon unsorted PBMCs precluded definitive naive versus antigen-experienced comparison.

The chain carries TRBV4-3 and TRBJ1-6; 8 bases are shared with TRBD1. The sequence came from a woman in her 70s in good health. The sequenced material came from blood. This CDR3 reads CASSQQGQVGSPLHF. For the CDR3, the DNA is TGCGCCAGCAGCCAGCAGGGACAGGTTGGATCACCCCTCCACTTT.